This TCR beta chain was found in a study of cytomegalovirus exposure and HLA in healthy donors. Study as a whole: The study's early data release held around 85 million unique TCRs from HLA-typed donors. Study observations and caveats: Within an earlier analysis, most TCR beta V segments proved productive either about 87% or about 30% of the time. Later work showed greater clonal expansion in HLA-associated TCR beta chains than in equally common others.

Comment on this clone: No antigen is known for it.

Germline V gene sequence: CDR1 MGHDK, CDR2 SYGVNS. The CDR3 covers 14 residues. Trimming took off 4 bases at V and 8 bases at J, with 14 bases between the two ends. Use of 60 Vbeta and 13 Jbeta primers characterized the PCR. Profiling relied on immunoSEQ multiplex PCR, and the TCRdb table lists in-frame clones only, not all of them. The data hold over 20,000 clones, with about 70% observed a single time. The receptor comes from a woman between 50 and 59 years old in good health and CMV-seronegative. The sample taken for sequencing was PBMCs. V and J are TRBV25-1 and TRBJ1-4, with D tentatively TRBD1 (6 bases). The CDR3 DNA reads TGTGCCAGCAGTGGCCTGAGGGGGTTAGAAAAACTGTTTTTT. It translates to CASSGLRGLEKLFF.